This T cell receptor beta chain was captured by sequencing in a study of blood T cell repertoires in COVID-19. At the level of the study: Material from acute and convalescent COVID-19 was sourced from the United States, Italy and Spain. Nucleic acid was either cDNA or gDNA, and it came from T cells, B-cell-depleted T cells, or PBMCs.

Per the original methods: For nucleated cells, counts were estimated from reference gene primer amplification. The assay was immunoSEQ multiplex PCR, and TCRdb's table has in-frame clones only and misses some. Clone size and V and J calls were adopted from that table, with D and trimming inferred from the DNA. Of about 210,000 clones listed, 70% to 90% are singletons. Germline values: CDR1 SGHAT, CDR2 FQNNGV. Trimming removed 5 bases at V and 5 bases at J, with 6 bases between. The CDR3 loop spans 11 amino acids. V is TRBV11-2 and J is TRBJ1-1, with D maybe TRBD1 (5 bases). The sequenced material came from peripheral blood. The origin of this receptor is a human donor in a cohort sampled during active COVID-19. The CDR3 sequence: CASSPGTEAFF. In DNA form, the CDR3 reads TGTGCCAGCAGCCCAGGGACTGAAGCTTTCTTT.